This T cell receptor (beta chain) is from a study of CXCR3-negative and CXCR3-positive naive CD8 T cells. Study-wide results and caveats: Naive CXCR3-positive cells had TRB CDR3s more hydrophobic than those of CXCR3-negative naive cells. TRB CDR3 properties indicated TCR strength, while surface CD5 was similar across naive subsets. The TRBV-TRBJ usage of naive CXCR3-negative and CXCR3-positive cells was similar, but that of memory cells differed.

The TRB cDNA libraries were prepared by 5' RACE with UMI labels. Reprocessing the 5' RACE reads, TCRdb reports a single entry for every CDR3 protein and omits DNA. This sample contains over 95,000 distinct CDR3 sequences. Regarding this clonotype: The antigen is unknown.

The sequence was obtained from a human donor in good health. Some clones in this sample may be carry-over from other donors' samples. Sequenced input: naive CXCR3+ CD8+ T cells from blood. Subset reported: CD45RO-CCR7+CD27+CD95- naive CD8+ T cells expressing CXCR3 (TNR3+).

The CDR3 loop reads CASSQGQGGREQYF. The genes are TRBV27 and TRBJ2-7; TCRdb gives TRBD1 as the D gene, but with no DNA this cannot be confirmed. Germline loops: CDR1 MNHEY, CDR2 SMNVEV (reference sequence). The CDR3 is 14 residues long.